Listed here is a single T cell receptor beta chain. These data are taken from a study of shared clonotypes between healthy human individuals. Looking at the study overall: Each donor contributed plates that comprised three CD4 naive, three CD4 memory, two CD8 naive and one CD8 memory.

Data came from immunoSEQ multiplex PCR; TCRdb stores just in-frame clones and leaves some out. This sample has 2,500,000 or so clones, with just under 95% found just once. Within Nashville, Tennessee resided all donors, each a Caucasian adult. CDR3 length: 15 residues. The germline gives CDR1 LGHNA, CDR2 YNFKEQ. The sequencing sample was made of naive CD4+ T cells from PBMCs. Noted subset: CD45RA+ positively selected. This rearrangement joins TRBV4-2 to TRBJ2-5, with 11 bases fitting TRBD2. The J call may be wrong; the DNA end is better matched by TRBJ2-7. This clonotype was obtained from a man aged 18 to 30 in good health. Some clones in this sample may be carry-over from other donors' samples. The CDR3 nucleotides are TGTGCCAGCAGCCTCCTAGCGGGAGGTACCTACGAGCAGTACTTC. Translation gives CASSLLAGGTYEQYF.